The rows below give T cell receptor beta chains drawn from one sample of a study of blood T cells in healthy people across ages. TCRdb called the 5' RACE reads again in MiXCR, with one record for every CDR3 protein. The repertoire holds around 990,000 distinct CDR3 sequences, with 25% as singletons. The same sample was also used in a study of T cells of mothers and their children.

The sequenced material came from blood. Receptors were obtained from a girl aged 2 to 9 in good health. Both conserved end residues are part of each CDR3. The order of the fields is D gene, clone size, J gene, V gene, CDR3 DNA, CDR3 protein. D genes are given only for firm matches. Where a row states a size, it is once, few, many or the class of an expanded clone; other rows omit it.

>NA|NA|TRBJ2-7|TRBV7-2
TGTGCCAGCAGCTTAGACTGGACAGCCCCTTCCGAGCAGTACTTC
CASSLDWTAPSEQYF
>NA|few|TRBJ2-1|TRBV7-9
TGTGCCAGCAGCTTAGAGAGGGGACTGGGGTCCAATGAGCAGTTCTTC
CASSLERGLGSNEQFF
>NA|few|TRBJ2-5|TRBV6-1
TGTGCCAGCAGTCTCGCCTGGGACGGCGAGACCCAGTACTTC
CASSLAWDGETQYF
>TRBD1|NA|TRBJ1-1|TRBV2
TGTGCCAGCAGTGTCAACAGGGGGACCACTGAAGCTTTCTTT
CASSVNRGTTEAFF
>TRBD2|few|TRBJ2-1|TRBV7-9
TGTGCCAGCAGCGGCAGACTAGCGGTCTCCCACAATGAGCAGTTCTTC
CASSGRLAVSHNEQFF
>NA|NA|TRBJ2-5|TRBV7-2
TGTGCCAGCAGCTCCGCGCGCCCCCAAGAGACCCAGTACTTC
CASSSARPQETQYF
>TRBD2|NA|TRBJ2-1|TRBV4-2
TGTGCCAGCAGCCTACTACTAGCGGGGGGGACCTACAATGAGCAGTTCTTC
CASSLLLAGGTYNEQFF
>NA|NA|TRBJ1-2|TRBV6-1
TGTGCCAGCAGGAACCGGGGTGTACAAGCTAACTATGGCTACACCTTC
CASRNRGVQANYGYTF
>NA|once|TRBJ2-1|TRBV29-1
TGCAGCGTTGAAGAACCGGGACCAGCTCAGTTCTTC
CSVEEPGPAQFF
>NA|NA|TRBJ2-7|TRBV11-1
TGTGCCAGCAGCTTAAGGCGGCCGGGGGGCGATTACGAGCAGTACTTC
CASSLRRPGGDYEQYF
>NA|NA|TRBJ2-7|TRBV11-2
TGTGCCAGCAGCAAGGGGGGAAACGAGCAGTACTTC
CASSKGGNEQYF
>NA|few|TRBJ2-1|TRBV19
TGTGCCAGTAGTATGGGGTTACACAATGAGCAGTTCTTC
CASSMGLHNEQFF
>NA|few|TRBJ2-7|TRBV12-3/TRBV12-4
TGTGCCAGCAGTTTGCCGCTGAAGGGTATCTACGAGCAGTACTTC
CASSLPLKGIYEQYF
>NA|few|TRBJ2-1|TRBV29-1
TGCAGCGTTCGAGAGGGGAATGAGCAGTTCTTC
CSVREGNEQFF
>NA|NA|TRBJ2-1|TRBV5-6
TGTGCCAGCACCGGACTCTCCTACAATGAGCAGTTCTTC
CASTGLSYNEQFF
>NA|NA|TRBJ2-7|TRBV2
TGTGCCAGCAGGGAGGGTGCCGAGCAGTACTTC
CASREGAEQYF
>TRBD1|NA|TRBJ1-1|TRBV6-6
TGTGCCAGCAGTACTCTGACAGGGAAGGAGACTGAAGCTTTCTTT
CASSTLTGKETEAFF
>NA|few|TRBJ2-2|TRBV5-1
TGCGCCAGCAGCTATGAAGCTCCAACCGGGGAGCTGTTTTTT
CASSYEAPTGELFF
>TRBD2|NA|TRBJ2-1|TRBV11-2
TGTGCCAGTAGCCCCTTGGAGGGGCTAGCGGGGACCGATGAGCAGTTCTTC
CASSPLEGLAGTDEQFF
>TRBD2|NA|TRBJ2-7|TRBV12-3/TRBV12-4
TGTGCCAGCAGTCCAAACCTAGCGGGAGTCTACGAGCAGTACTTC
CASSPNLAGVYEQYF
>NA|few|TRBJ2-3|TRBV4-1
TGCGCCAGCAGCCCCGTTGGGACCAGAGAAGATACGCAGTATTTT
CASSPVGTREDTQYF
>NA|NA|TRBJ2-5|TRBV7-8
TGTGCCAGCAGCTTAGCCCCGCTAGAAGAGACCCAGTACTTC
CASSLAPLEETQYF
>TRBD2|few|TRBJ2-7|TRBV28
TGTGCCAGCAGCCTACATATAGCGGGATTGAGCTCCTACGAGCAGTACTTC
CASSLHIAGLSSYEQYF
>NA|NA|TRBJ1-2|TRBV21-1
TGTGCCAGCAGCAAATGGCGGACAGGGCGTGGCTACACCTTC
CASSKWRTGRGYTF
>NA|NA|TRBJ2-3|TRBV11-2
TGTGCCAGCAGCTTAGACGTAGATACGCAGTATTTT
CASSLDVDTQYF
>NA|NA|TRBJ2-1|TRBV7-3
TGTGCCAGCAGCTTAACTTCCGGACTCGCATACAATGAGCAGTTCTTC
CASSLTSGLAYNEQFF
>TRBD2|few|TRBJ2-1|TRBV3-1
TGTGCCAGCAGTATGAGACTAGCGTACAATGAGCAGTTCTTC
CASSMRLAYNEQFF
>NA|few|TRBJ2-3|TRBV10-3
TGTGCCATCAGTGACAGAGGCTTCACAGATACGCAGTATTTT
CAISDRGFTDTQYF
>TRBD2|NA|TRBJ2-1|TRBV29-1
TGCAGCGCCGTCCCTTGGACTAGCGGGGTCTACAATGAGCAGTTCTTC
CSAVPWTSGVYNEQFF
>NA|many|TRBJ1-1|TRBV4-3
TGCGCCAGCAGCCAAGGACGGACTGAAGCTTTCTTT
CASSQGRTEAFF
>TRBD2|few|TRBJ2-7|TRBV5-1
TGCGCCAGCAGCTTGGAATTGGTAGCGGGAGTCTACGAGCAGTACTTC
CASSLELVAGVYEQYF
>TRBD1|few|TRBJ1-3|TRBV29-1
TGCAGCGTTACTACGGGACAGGCCCCAAACACCATATATTTT
CSVTTGQAPNTIYF
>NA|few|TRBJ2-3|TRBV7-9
TGTGCCAGCAGCCCTCGGACTACCGTGATCACAGATACGCAGTATTTT
CASSPRTTVITDTQYF
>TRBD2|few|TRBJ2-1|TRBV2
TGTGCCAGCAGAATAACTAGCGGGGGAAGTAATGAGCAGTTCTTC
CASRITSGGSNEQFF
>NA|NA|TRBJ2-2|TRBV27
TGTGCCAGCAGCACCTTGTACACCAAAAACACCGGGGAGCTGTTTTTT
CASSTLYTKNTGELFF
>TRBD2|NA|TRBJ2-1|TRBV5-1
TGCGCCAGCAGCGCGGGGACTAGCGTCAATGAGCAGTTCTTC
CASSAGTSVNEQFF